Here is one T cell receptor beta chain with its context. The sample is drawn from a study of blood T cell repertoires in COVID-19. The germline gives CDR1 SGHRS, CDR2 YFSETQ. The CDR3 runs to 18 residues. Between the trimmed V and J ends, which lost 1 base and 0 bases, there was a span of 16 bases. Generated by immunoSEQ multiplex PCR, the TCRdb table keeps only in-frame clones and is missing some. The table has about 61,000 clones, almost 90% seen once. This sequence was found in a woman aged 45-59 years with active or convalescent COVID-19. Sequences were obtained from peripheral blood. This chain connects TRBV5-1 to TRBJ2-2, with a possible D match to TRBD2 (7 bases). The CDR3 nucleotides are TGCGCCAGCAGCTTGCGAGGGTTAGGGGGGGCGAACACCGGGGAGCTGTTTTTT. It codes for CASSLRGLGGANTGELFF.